The entry that follows covers one T cell receptor beta chain sequence. What it recognizes is unknown. The data belong to a study of T cells in narcolepsy. Study outcomes and limitations: Reportedly, autoreactive clonotypes were serially detected in patients' blood but not controls'. Same-patient CSF and blood CD4+ T cell clonotypes included HCRT-specific and TRIB2-specific autoreactive ones.

Profiled with immunoSEQ multiplex PCR; TCRdb holds only in-frame clones, not every one. The sample contains some 24,000 clones, more than 80% of which appear only once. This CDR3 comprises 16 residues. In germline, CDR1 is MNHEY, CDR2 SMNVEV (reference sequence). The ends lost 4 bases at V and 7 bases at J; junction bases unmatched: 12. The rearrangement uses TRBV27 and TRBJ1-5, with 8 bases fitting TRBD1. This receptor was identified in a human donor with narcolepsy. The sequenced material came from CD45RA- memory CD4+ T cells from PBMCs. The CDR3 protein is CASSSLAGGAGQPQHF. The DNA for the CDR3 is TGTGCCAGCAGTTCGTTGGCAGGGGGCGCAGGGCAGCCCCAGCATTTT.